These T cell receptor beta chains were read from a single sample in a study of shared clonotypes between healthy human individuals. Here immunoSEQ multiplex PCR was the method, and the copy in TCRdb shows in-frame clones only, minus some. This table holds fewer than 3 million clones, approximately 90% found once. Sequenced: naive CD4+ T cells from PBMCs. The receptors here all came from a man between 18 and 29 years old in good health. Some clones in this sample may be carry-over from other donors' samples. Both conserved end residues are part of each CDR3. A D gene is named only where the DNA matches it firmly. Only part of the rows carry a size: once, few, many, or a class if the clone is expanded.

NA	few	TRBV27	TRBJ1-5	CASSLTGAYSNQPQHF	TGTGCCAGCAGTTTAACAGGAGCCTATAGCAATCAGCCCCAGCATTTT
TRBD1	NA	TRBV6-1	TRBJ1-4	CASQIHRGPNEKLFF	TGTGCCAGCCAGATTCACAGGGGACCTAATGAAAAACTGTTTTTT
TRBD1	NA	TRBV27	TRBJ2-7	CASSLASGGAYEQYF	TGTGCCAGCAGTTTAGCATCAGGGGGCGCTTACGAGCAGTACTTC
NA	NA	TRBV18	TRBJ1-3	CASSPSPAGPGNTIYF	TGTGCCAGCTCACCATCCCCCGCAGGGCCCGGAAACACCATATATTTT
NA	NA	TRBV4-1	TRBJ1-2	CASSQAPAGGTKGYTF	TGCGCCAGCAGCCAAGCGCCGGCGGGGGGGACTAAGGGCTACACCTTC
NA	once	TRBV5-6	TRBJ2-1	CASSLRREGRNEQFF	TGTGCCAGCAGCTTGAGACGGGAAGGGCGGAATGAGCAGTTCTTC
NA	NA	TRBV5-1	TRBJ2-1	CASSLDSYNEQFF	TGCGCCAGCAGCTTGGACTCTTACAATGAGCAGTTCTTC
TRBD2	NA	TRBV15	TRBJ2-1	CATSTQAAGARFNEQFF	TGTGCCACCAGCACCCAAGCAGCGGGAGCCCGTTTCAATGAGCAGTTCTTC
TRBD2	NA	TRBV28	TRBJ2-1	CASSLLAGEQFF	TGTGCCAGCAGTTTATTAGCGGGAGAGCAGTTCTTC
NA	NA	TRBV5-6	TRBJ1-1	CASSFPKGDTEAFF	TGTGCCAGCAGCTTCCCCAAGGGTGACACTGAAGCTTTCTTT
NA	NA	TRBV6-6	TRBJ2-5	CASSYEAGGPGTQYF	TGTGCCAGCAGTTACGAGGCAGGGGGGCCCGGGACCCAGTACTTC